The next 27 T cell receptor beta chains were all read from a single sample in a study of blood T cell repertoires in COVID-19. The protocol was immunoSEQ multiplex PCR, while the TCRdb copy is restricted to in-frame clones and leaves out a portion. The table records 300,000 to 400,000 clones, 75% to 90% of them present only once. The sequencing sample was made of peripheral blood. The receptors were sampled from a young woman with COVID-19, enrolled during active disease.

The chain joins TRBV3-1 (or the pseudogene TRBV3-2) to TRBJ1-5; 10 bases agree with TRBD1. The V gene end was trimmed by 4 bases and the J gene end by 5 bases; junction bases not matched to a gene: 2. There are 14 residues in the CDR3. Germline loops: CDR1 LGHDT, CDR2 YNNKEL (reference sequence). DNA of the CDR3: TGTGCCAGCAGCCGGACAGGGGGAGATCAGCCCCAGCATTTT. Protein sequence: CASSRTGGDQPQHF.

This chain connects TRBV5-4 to TRBJ2-4; 8 bases line up with TRBD1. The trim removed 3 bases at V and 8 bases at J, leaving 7 bases unmatched. This CDR3 spans 14 amino acids. Germline CDR1 and CDR2: SGHNT and YYREEE (reference sequence). The CDR3 region is CASSSAGGTDIQYF. The CDR3 nucleotides read TGTGCCAGCAGCTCGGCAGGGGGCACGGACATTCAGTACTTC. The full variable domain, completed using reference TRBV5-4 and TRBJ2-4, is ETGVTQSPTHLIKTRGQQVTLRCSSQSGHNTVSWYQQALGQGPQFIFQYYREEENGRGNFPPRFSGLQFPNYSSELNVNALELDDSALYLCASSSAGGTDIQYFGAGTRLSVL.

The genes are TRBV9 and TRBJ1-1; the D is unclear. The CDR3 loop spans 12 amino acids. CDR1 is SGDLS, CDR2 YYNGEE, per germline. The V end lost 3 bases, the J end lost 5 bases, and 8 bases lay between the germline ends. The CDR3, as DNA: TGTGCCAGCAGCGCCCGCGGAACTGAAGCTTTCTTT. It translates to CASSARGTEAFF.

The table lists this clone with a few counts. The chain carries TRBV5-5 and TRBJ1-2, with D unresolved. This CDR3 has 14 residues. CDR1 is SGHKS, CDR2 YYEKEE, per germline (reference sequence). Trimming took 4 bases from V and 3 from J, leaving 13 bases between them. The CDR3 nucleotides are TGTGCCAGCAGCCTTGGAGGTGATCACTATGGCTACACCTTC. It specifies CASSLGGDHYGYTF.

The rearrangement uses TRBV6-5 and TRBJ1-5; 9 bases line up with TRBD1. The CDR3 runs to 14 residues. J gave up 5 bases and V 7 bases, and 6 bases lay outside the gene matches. The V gene's germline CDR1 is MNHEY and CDR2 SVGAGI. For the CDR3, the DNA is TGTGCCAGCATCAGACGACAGGGGGATCAGCCCCAGCATTTT. Translated, it gives CASIRRQGDQPQHF.

The chain joins TRBV5-4 to TRBJ2-7; a possible D gene is TRBD2 (5 bases). V lost 0 bases and J 7 bases, leaving 11 bases between the germline ends. CDR3 length: 13 amino acids. Looked up from germline, CDR1 is SGHNT and CDR2 is YYREEE (reference sequence). The DNA of the CDR3 is TGTGCCAGCAGCTTGGTGTCGGGCGGGGAGCAGTACTTC. It translates to CASSLVSGGEQYF. Drawing the rest from reference TRBV5-4 and TRBJ2-7, the complete variable domain is ETGVTQSPTHLIKTRGQQVTLRCSSQSGHNTVSWYQQALGQGPQFIFQYYREEENGRGNFPPRFSGLQFPNYSSELNVNALELDDSALYLCASSLVSGGEQYFGPGTRLTVT.

This clone was seen once. This chain connects TRBV12-5 to TRBJ1-1; D gene ambiguous. The CDR3 is 11 residues long. Germline CDR1 is LGHNT and CDR2 is FRNRAP. Trimming took off 10 bases at V and 4 bases at J, with 10 bases between the two ends. The CDR3 coding sequence is TGTGCTACTGGCGAGGGCACTGAAGCTTTCTTT. Protein product: CATGEGTEAFF.

The gene calls are TRBV30 and TRBJ1-6; TRBD1 matches at 7 bases. CDR1 and CDR2 from the germline V gene are GTSNPN and SVGIG (reference sequence). After removal of 1 base from V and 10 bases from J, the junction contained 10 bases not matched to a gene. The CDR3 sequence is 15 residues long. The CDR3 sequence is CAWSGPGQWQSPLHF. The CDR3 DNA is TGTGCCTGGAGTGGTCCGGGACAGTGGCAATCACCCCTCCACTTT. The whole variable domain, remainder taken from reference TRBV30 and TRBJ1-6, is SQTIHQWPATLVQPVGSPLSLECTVEGTSNPNLYWYRQAAGRGLQLLFYSVGIGQISSEVPQNLSASRPQDRQFILSSKKLLLSDSGFYLCAWSGPGQWQSPLHFGNGTRLTVT.

In this sample, this clone turned up a few times. V is TRBV4-2 and J is TRBJ1-5; 10 bases line up with TRBD1. J gave up 1 base and V 1 base, and 7 bases lay outside the gene matches. The CDR3 runs to 18 residues. Germline lookup yields CDR1 LGHNA and CDR2 YNFKEQ. The CDR3, as DNA: TGTGCCAGCAGCCAAGGGACAGGGGGGATTCTAAGCAATCAGCCCCAGCATTTT. Amino acids: CASSQGTGGILSNQPQHF.

The genes are TRBV7-6 and TRBJ2-2, with a possible D match to TRBD2 (6 bases). V lost 1 base and J 6 bases, leaving 9 bases between the germline ends. CDR1 SGHVS and CDR2 FNYEAQ come from the germline V gene. The CDR3 contains 14 residues. CDR3 in DNA: TGTGCCAGCAGCTTAGGGAGGGCCCCCGGGGAGCTGTTTTTT. As protein: CASSLGRAPGELFF.

The chain carries TRBV5-1 and TRBJ2-7; TRBD1 might be the D (6 bases). The germline V gene has CDR1 SGHRS and CDR2 YFSETQ. The CDR3 sequence is 14 residues long. With 3 bases removed from V and 2 bases from J, the gap between germline ends came to 12 bases. The CDR3, as DNA: TGCGCCAGCAGCTACGGGACATACACCTACGAGCAGTACTTC. It yields the protein CASSYGTYTYEQYF.

The chain joins TRBV6-5 to TRBJ2-7, with 9 bases identical to TRBD1. The CDR3 extends over 15 amino acids. Germline loops: CDR1 MNHEY, CDR2 SVGAGI. The trim removed 4 bases at V and 3 bases at J, leaving 7 bases unmatched. The CDR3 loop is CASSLRQGGSYEQYF. DNA of the CDR3: TGTGCCAGCAGTTTACGACAGGGGGGCAGCTACGAGCAGTACTTC.

This rearrangement joins TRBV3-1 (or the pseudogene TRBV3-2) to TRBJ2-7; 8 bases are a match to TRBD2. The germline V gene has CDR1 LGHDT and CDR2 YNNKEL (reference sequence). Trimming removed 6 bases from V and 2 bases from J; junction bases left unmatched: 3. This CDR3 has 13 amino acids. CDR3 coding DNA: TGTGCCAGCAGGAGCGGGAGAGCCTACGAGCAGTACTTC. This translates into CASRSGRAYEQYF.

The rearrangement links TRBV29-1 to TRBJ2-5, with 8 nucleotides matching TRBD2. Trimming removed 4 bases from V and 5 bases from J; junction bases left unmatched: 9. Germline CDR1 and CDR2: SQVTM and ANQGSEA. The length of the CDR3 is 14 residues. Written as DNA, the CDR3 is TGCAGCGTTGGGGCGACTAGCGCGGGGGAGACCCAGTACTTC. Translating it yields CSVGATSAGETQYF.

About this clone itself: Other nucleotide sequences in the sample specify the same CDR3. The chain is built from TRBV12-3 or TRBV12-4 and TRBJ1-2; the D is unclear. Trimming pared 3 bases from V and 8 bases from J, leaving 10 bases between. The CDR3 has 12 residues. The CDR3 sequence: CASSLGGAGYTF. Written as DNA, the CDR3 is TGTGCCAGCAGTTTGGGTGGAGCCGGCTACACCTTC.

The chain uses TRBV30 and TRBJ1-3; D may be TRBD1 (5 bases). With 0 bases removed from V and 3 bases from J, the gap between germline ends came to 6 bases. The CDR3 is 13 amino acids. Germline CDR1 and CDR2: GTSNPN and SVGIG (reference sequence). CDR3 nucleotides: TGTGCCTGGAGTGTTAGGGGTGGAAACACCATATATTTT. It encodes CAWSVRGGNTIYF.

CDR3 coding DNA: TGTGCCAGCAGGGTGACAGCTAACTATGGCTACACCTTC. Amino acids: CASRVTANYGYTF. The chain links TRBV28 to TRBJ1-2; weak D call: TRBD1 (5 bases). This CDR3 spans 13 amino acids. CDR1 and CDR2 from the germline V gene are MDHEN and SYDVKM. V was trimmed by 6 bases and J by 0 bases, leaving 8 bases between them.

The chain's CDR3 is CASTFATGSVLQQYF. In nucleotides, the CDR3 is TGTGCCAGCACTTTCGCTACCGGATCCGTACTACAGCAGTACTTC. The chain carries TRBV2 and TRBJ2-7, with D hard to call. Germline CDR1 is SNHLY and CDR2 is FYNNEI. V lost 7 bases and J 8 bases, leaving 24 bases between the germline ends. The CDR3 length is 15 residues.

The gene calls are TRBV10-3 and TRBJ2-2; 8 nucleotides line up with TRBD2. Per the germline V gene, CDR1 is ENHRY and CDR2 is SYGVKD. The CDR3 has 16 residues. J gave up 6 bases and V 2 bases, and 8 bases lay outside the gene matches. The CDR3 is CAISERAGVVAGELFF. The CDR3 DNA sequence: TGTGCCATCAGTGAGAGAGCGGGAGTTGTGGCCGGGGAGCTGTTTTTT.

The chain links TRBV28 to TRBJ1-1; no reliable D call. Germline V gene lookup returns CDR1 MDHEN and CDR2 SYDVKM. The CDR3 is 15 residues long. With 2 bases removed from V and 1 base from J, the gap between germline ends came to 11 bases. The DNA of the CDR3 is TGTGCCAGCAGTTTAAGGCAGAGGCCGAACACTGAAGCTTTCTTT. The encoded protein is CASSLRQRPNTEAFF.

The gene calls are TRBV30 and TRBJ1-2; unclear D gene. V was shortened by 0 bases and J by 8 bases, with 13 bases between the two germline ends. CDR1 and CDR2 from the germline V gene are GTSNPN and SVGIG (reference sequence). The CDR3 is 13 residues long. The CDR3 DNA follows: TGTGCCTGGAGTGTCGCCGGGAACTCAGGCTACACCTTC. This codes for CAWSVAGNSGYTF.

The chain uses TRBV27 and TRBJ2-5; 7 nucleotides agree with TRBD2. The junction had 3 bases not matched to a gene; V was cut back by 1 base and J by 4 bases. Germline CDR1 and CDR2: MNHEY and SMNVEV (reference sequence). CDR3 length: 14 residues. In DNA form, the CDR3 reads TGTGCCAGCAGTTTATTAGGACTAGGAGAGACCCAGTACTTC. Translated: CASSLLGLGETQYF.

V is TRBV10-2 and J is TRBJ1-2; possible D gene TRBD1, 6 bases. The CDR3 length is 14 residues. The V end was cut by 3 bases, the J end by 5 bases, with 13 bases between. Germline V CDR1 and CDR2: WSHSY, SAAADI. This CDR3 reads CASSEQGFRYGYTF. The DNA of the CDR3 is TGCGCCAGCAGTGAACAGGGCTTTCGGTATGGCTACACCTTC.

This chain joins TRBV28 and TRBJ2-4; 7 bases line up with TRBD1. The ends lost 6 bases at V and 3 bases at J; junction bases unmatched: 8. The germline V gene encodes CDR1 MDHEN and CDR2 SYDVKM. The CDR3 extends over 15 amino acids. The chain's CDR3 is CASRPGQLGKNIQYF. The CDR3 DNA is TGTGCCAGCAGACCGGGACAGTTGGGCAAAAACATTCAGTACTTC.

V and J are TRBV27 and TRBJ2-2; TRBD2 matches 12 bases. Germline lookup yields CDR1 MNHEY and CDR2 SMNVEV (reference sequence). V dropped 6 bases and J dropped 6; count of bases not matched to a gene: 8. This CDR3 spans 16 amino acids. CDR3 residues: CASSSLTSGSPGELFF. In DNA, the CDR3 is TGTGCCAGCAGCTCCCTGACTAGCGGGAGCCCCGGGGAGCTGTTTTTT.

This chain uses TRBV9 with TRBJ2-1; D perhaps matches TRBD1 (6 bases). CDR1 is SGDLS, CDR2 YYNGEE, per germline. This CDR3 comprises 14 residues. V dropped 4 bases and J dropped 3 bases, with 11 bases sitting between them. The CDR3 DNA is TGTGCCAGCAGCTTTAGGACAGTCTACAATGAGCAGTTCTTC. Its translation: CASSFRTVYNEQFF.

The V call is TRBV5-8, the J call TRBJ2-7, with TRBD1 matching over 8 bases. Germline V gives CDR1 SGHTS, CDR2 YDEGEE. The CDR3 is made up of 15 amino acids. Trimming removed 0 bases from V and 4 bases from J; junction bases left unmatched: 6. CDR3 coding DNA: TGTGCCAGCAGCTTGGCCGGACAGGGAGGATACGAGCAGTACTTC. Encoded protein: CASSLAGQGGYEQYF.